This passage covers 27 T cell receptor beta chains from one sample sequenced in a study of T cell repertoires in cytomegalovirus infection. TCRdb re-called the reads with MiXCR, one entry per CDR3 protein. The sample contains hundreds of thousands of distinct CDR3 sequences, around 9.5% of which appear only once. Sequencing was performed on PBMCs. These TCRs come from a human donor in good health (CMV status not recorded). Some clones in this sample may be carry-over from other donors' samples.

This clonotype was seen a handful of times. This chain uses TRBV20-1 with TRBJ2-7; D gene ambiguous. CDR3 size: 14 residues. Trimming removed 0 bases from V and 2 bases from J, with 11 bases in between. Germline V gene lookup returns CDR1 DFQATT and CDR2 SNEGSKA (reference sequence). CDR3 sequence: CSARDGRKPYEQYF. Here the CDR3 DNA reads TGCAGTGCTAGAGATGGCAGGAAACCCTACGAGCAGTACTTC.

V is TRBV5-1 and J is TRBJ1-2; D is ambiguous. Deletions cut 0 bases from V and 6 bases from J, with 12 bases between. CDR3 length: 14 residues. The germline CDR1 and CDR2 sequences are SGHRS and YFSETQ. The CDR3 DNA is TGCGCCAGCAGCTTGGCCACAGCCAACCATGGCTACACCTTC. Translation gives CASSLATANHGYTF.

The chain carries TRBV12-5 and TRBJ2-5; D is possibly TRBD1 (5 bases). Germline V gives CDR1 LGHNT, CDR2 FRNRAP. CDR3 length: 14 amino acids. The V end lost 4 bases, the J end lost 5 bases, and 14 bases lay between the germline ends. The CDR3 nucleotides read TGTGCTAGTGGTTCCGCAGCAGGGTCCGAGACCCAGTACTTC. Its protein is CASGSAAGSETQYF. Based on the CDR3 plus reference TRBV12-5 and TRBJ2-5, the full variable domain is DARVTQTPRHKVTEMGQEVTMRCQPILGHNTVFWYRQTMMQGLELLAYFRNRAPLDDSGMPKDRFSAEMPDATLATLKIQPSEPRDSAVYFCASGSAAGSETQYFGPGTRLLVL.

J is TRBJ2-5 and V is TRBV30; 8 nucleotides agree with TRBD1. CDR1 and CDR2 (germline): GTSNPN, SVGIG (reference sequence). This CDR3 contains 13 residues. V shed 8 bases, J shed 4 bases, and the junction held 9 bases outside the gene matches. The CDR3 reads CAEQGVGRETQYF. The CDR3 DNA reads TGTGCCGAACAGGGGGTTGGAAGAGAGACCCAGTACTTC.

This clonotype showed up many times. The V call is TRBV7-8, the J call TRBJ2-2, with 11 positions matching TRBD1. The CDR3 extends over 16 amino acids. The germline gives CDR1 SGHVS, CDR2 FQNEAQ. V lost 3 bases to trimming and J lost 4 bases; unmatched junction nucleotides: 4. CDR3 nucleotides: TGTGCCAGCAGCTTGGGACAGGGGGTTGGCACCGGGGAGCTGTTTTTT. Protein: CASSLGQGVGTGELFF.

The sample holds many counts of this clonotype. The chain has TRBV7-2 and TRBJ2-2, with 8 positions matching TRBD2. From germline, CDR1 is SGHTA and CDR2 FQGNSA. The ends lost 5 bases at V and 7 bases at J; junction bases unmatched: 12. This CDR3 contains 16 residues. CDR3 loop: CASSLSGGRSDGELFF. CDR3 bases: TGTGCCAGCAGCCTATCGGGAGGGAGGAGCGACGGGGAGCTGTTTTTT. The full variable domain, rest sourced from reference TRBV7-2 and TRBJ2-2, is GAGVSQSPSNKVTEKGKDVELRCDPISGHTALYWYRQSLGQGLEFLIYFQGNSAPDKSGLPSDRFSAERTGGSVSTLTIQRTQQEDSAVYLCASSLSGGRSDGELFFGEGSRLTVL.

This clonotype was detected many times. DNA of the CDR3: TGTGCCAGCAGCCTACGGGACAGCCTCGAGCAGTACTTC. It translates to CASSLRDSLEQYF. V usage is TRBV7-6 and J usage is TRBJ2-7; 7 bases align to TRBD1. Unmatched junction bases numbered 7, after V lost 5 bases and J lost 6 bases. Germline lookup yields CDR1 SGHVS and CDR2 FNYEAQ. The CDR3 covers 13 residues.

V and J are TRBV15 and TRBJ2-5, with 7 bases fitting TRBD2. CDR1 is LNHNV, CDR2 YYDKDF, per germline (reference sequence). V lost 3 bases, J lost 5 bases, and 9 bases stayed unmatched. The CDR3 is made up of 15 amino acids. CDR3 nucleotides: TGTGCCACCAGCAGGGCGGGACTCGGGAGGGAGACCCAGTACTTC. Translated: CATSRAGLGRETQYF.

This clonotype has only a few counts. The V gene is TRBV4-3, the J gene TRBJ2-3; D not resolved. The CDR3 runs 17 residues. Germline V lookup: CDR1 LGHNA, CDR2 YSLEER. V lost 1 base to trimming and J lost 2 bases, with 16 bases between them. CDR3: CASSQGVSRGTTDTQYF. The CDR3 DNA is TGCGCCAGCAGCCAAGGGGTTTCTCGCGGTACCACAGATACGCAGTATTTT.

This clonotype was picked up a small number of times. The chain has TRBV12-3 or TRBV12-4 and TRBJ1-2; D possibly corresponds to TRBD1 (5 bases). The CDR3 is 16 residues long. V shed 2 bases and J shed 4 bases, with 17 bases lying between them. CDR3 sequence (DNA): TGTGCCAGCAGTTTATCGGGGGTAGCTGCCGGCTATGGCTACACCTTC. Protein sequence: CASSLSGVAAGYGYTF.

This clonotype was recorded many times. The CDR3: CASSSQMNTEAFF. CDR3 DNA sequence: TGTGCCAGCAGTTCCCAGATGAACACTGAAGCTTTCTTT. The chain recombines TRBV7-3 with TRBJ1-1; no clear D gene. CDR3 length equals 13 residues. The germline CDR1 and CDR2 sequences are SGHTA and FQGTGA. V lost 6 bases, J lost 0 bases, and 8 bases lay in between.

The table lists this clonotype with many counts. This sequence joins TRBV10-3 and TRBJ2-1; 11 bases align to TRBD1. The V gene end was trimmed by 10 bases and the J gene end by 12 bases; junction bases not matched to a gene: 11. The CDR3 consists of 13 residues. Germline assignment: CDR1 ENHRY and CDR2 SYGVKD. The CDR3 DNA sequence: TGTGCCACCACGGGACAGGGGGGGGGAGGGCAGTTCTTC. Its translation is CATTGQGGGGQFF.

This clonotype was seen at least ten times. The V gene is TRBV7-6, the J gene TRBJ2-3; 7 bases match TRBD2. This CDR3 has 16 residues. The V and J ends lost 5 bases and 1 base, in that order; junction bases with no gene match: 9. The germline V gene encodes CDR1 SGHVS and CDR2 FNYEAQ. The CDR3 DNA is TGTGCCAGCAGCCCTGTGGGAGGGAGAGGCACAGATACGCAGTATTTT. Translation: CASSPVGGRGTDTQYF. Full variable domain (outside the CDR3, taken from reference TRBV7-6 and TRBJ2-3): GAGVSQSPRYKVTKRGQDVALRCDPISGHVSLYWYRQALGQGPEFLTYFNYEAQQDKSGLPNDRFSAERPEGSISTLTIQRTEQRDSAMYRCASSPVGGRGTDTQYFGPGTRLTVL.

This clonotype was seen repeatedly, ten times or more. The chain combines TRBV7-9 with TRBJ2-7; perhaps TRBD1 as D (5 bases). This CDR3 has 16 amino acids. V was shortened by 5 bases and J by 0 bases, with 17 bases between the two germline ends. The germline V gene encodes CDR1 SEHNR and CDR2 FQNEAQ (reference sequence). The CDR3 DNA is TGTGCCAGCAGCCCCCGACAGATACTGAGCTCCTACGAGCAGTACTTC. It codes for CASSPRQILSSYEQYF.

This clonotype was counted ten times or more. This chain's CDR3 is CASSLEGTGARNYGYTF. CDR3 DNA sequence: TGTGCCAGCAGCTTAGAAGGGACAGGGGCCCGGAACTATGGCTACACCTTC. The chain recombines TRBV7-2 with TRBJ1-2, with 10 positions matching TRBD1. Trimming removed 1 base from V and 2 bases from J; junction bases left unmatched: 7. CDR1 is SGHTA, CDR2 FQGNSA, per germline. The CDR3 is made up of 17 amino acids.

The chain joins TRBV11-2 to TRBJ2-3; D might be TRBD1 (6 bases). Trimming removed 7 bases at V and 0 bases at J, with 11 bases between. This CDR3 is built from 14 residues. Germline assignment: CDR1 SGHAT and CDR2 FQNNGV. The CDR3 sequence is CASTQGYSTDTQYF. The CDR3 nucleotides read TGTGCCAGCACACAGGGCTATAGCACAGATACGCAGTATTTT.

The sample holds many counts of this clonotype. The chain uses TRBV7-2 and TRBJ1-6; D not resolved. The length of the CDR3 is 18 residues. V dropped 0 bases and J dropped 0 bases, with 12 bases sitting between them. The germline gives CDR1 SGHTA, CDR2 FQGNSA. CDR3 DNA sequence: TGTGCCAGCAGCTTAGCTGTGGGTCAGAGCTCCTATAATTCACCCCTCCACTTT. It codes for CASSLAVGQSSYNSPLHF.

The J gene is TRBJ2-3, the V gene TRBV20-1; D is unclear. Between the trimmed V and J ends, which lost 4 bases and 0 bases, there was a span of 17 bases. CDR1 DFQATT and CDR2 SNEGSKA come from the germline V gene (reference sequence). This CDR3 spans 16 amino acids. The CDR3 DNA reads TGCAGTGCTACAAAGGGAAGAGCAGCTAGCACAGATACGCAGTATTTT. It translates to CSATKGRAASTDTQYF.

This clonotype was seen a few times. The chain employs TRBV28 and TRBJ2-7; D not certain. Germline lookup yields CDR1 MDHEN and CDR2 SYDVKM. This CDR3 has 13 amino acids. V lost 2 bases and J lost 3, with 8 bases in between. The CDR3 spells CASSLPARYEQYF. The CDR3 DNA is TGTGCCAGCAGTTTACCAGCCCGCTACGAGCAGTACTTC. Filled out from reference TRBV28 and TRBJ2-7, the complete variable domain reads DVKVTQSSRYLVKRTGEKVFLECVQDMDHENMFWYRQDPGLGLRLIYFSYDVKMKEKGDIPEGYSVSREKKERFSLILESASTNQTSMYLCASSLPARYEQYFGPGTRLTVT.

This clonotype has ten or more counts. CDR3 sequence (DNA): TGTGCCAGCAGCTCGTCGCCCGGGACAGGGGCCGCAGATACGCAGTATTTT. This translates into CASSSSPGTGAADTQYF. This chain links TRBV7-3 with TRBJ2-3; TRBD1 aligns across 10 bases. In germline, CDR1 is SGHTA, CDR2 FQGTGA. The CDR3 runs to 17 residues. The V gene end was trimmed by 4 bases and the J gene end by 4 bases; junction bases not matched to a gene: 11.

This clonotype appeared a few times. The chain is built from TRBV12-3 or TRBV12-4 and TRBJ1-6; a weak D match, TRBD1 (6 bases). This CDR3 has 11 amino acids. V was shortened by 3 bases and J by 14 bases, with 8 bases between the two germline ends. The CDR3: CASSFGTTLHF. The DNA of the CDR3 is TGTGCCAGCAGTTTTGGGACAACCCTCCACTTT.

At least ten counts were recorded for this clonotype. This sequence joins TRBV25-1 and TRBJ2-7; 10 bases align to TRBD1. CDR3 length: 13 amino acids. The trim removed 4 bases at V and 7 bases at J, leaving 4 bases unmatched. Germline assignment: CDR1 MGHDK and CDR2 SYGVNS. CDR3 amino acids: CASSGQGAWEQYF. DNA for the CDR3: TGTGCCAGCAGTGGACAGGGGGCCTGGGAGCAGTACTTC.

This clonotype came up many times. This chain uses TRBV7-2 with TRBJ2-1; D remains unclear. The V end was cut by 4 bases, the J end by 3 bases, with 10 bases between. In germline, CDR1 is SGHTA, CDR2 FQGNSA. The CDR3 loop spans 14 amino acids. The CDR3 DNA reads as TGTGCCAGCAGCTCGCTTAGGGTCTACAATGAGCAGTTCTTC. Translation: CASSSLRVYNEQFF.

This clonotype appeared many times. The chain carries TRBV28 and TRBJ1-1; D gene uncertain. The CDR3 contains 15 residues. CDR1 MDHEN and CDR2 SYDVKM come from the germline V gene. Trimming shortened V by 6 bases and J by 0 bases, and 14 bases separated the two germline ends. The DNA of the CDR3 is TGTGCCAGCAGCTCCCCAGCGGTAATGAACACTGAAGCTTTCTTT. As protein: CASSSPAVMNTEAFF.

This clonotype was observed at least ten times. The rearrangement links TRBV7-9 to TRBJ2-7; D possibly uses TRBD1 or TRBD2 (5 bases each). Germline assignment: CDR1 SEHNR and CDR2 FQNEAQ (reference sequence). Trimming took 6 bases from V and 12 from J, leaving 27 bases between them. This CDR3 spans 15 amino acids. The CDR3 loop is CASSIHGGTVGTLYF. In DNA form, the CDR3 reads TGTGCCAGCAGTATCCATGGGGGAACGGTGGGTACTTTGTACTTC.

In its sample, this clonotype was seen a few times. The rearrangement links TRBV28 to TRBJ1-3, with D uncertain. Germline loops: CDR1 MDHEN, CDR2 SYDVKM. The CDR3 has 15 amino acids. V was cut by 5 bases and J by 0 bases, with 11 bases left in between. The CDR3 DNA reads TGTGCCAGCAGTCTCCGACGGAGCTCTGGAAACACCATATATTTT. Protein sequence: CASSLRRSSGNTIYF.

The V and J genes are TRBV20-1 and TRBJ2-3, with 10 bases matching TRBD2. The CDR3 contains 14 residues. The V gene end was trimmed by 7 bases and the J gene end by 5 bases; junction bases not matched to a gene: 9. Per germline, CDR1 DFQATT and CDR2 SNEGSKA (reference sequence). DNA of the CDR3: TGCAGTGTTACTAGCGGGGCCGGAGGAGATACGCAGTATTTT. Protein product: CSVTSGAGGDTQYF.